This note documents a single T cell receptor (beta chain) sequence. Its antigen is unknown. The source of the sample is a study of persistence of HIV-infected CD4 T cells. Study-level findings and limits: Antigen-responding cells were enriched for degenerate expanded CDR3beta sequences.

Overlapping HIV-1 Gag 15-mer peptides at approximately 1 ug per peptide per mL were used. CD40L-negative CD69-negative CD45RO-high memory CD4+ T cells were sorted as populations depleted of antigen-responding cells. For at least 4 years, plasma HIV-1 RNA was undetectable (<50 copies/mL). The immunoSEQ assay was version 4, run in survey mode. Clones were read by immunoSEQ multiplex PCR, and TCRdb kept only the in-frame ones, dropping some. The sample holds tens of thousands of clones, about 69% seen once. The V end was cut by 7 bases, the J end by 0 bases, with 10 bases between. The germline gives CDR1 MGHDK, CDR2 SYGVNS. The CDR3 is made up of 14 amino acids.

Sequenced here: CD4+ T cells sorted from PBMCs after roughly 18-hour stimulation, sampled from a patient who received antiretroviral therapy. This TCR was sampled from an adult man with HIV who was CMV-seropositive. J is TRBJ1-3 and V is TRBV25-1; the D is unclear. CDR3 sequence: CASTDGSSGNTIYF. The CDR3 DNA is TGTGCCAGCACGGACGGCAGCTCTGGAAACACCATATATTTT.